Presented here are 19 T cell receptor beta chains from one specimen sequenced in a study of regulatory T cells in long-lasting Graves disease. Specified time point: persistent/refractory GD, antithyroid drugs over 5 years with positive TRAb. Construction of the TCR library relied on RNA isolated from PBMCs. iRepertoire HTBI primers and Arm-PCR of CDR3 regions built TCR beta libraries. One entry per CDR3 protein results from TCRdb running MiXCR on the multiplex PCR reads. The sample lists hundreds of thousands of distinct CDR3 sequences, more than 20% occurring once. Sequences were derived from peripheral blood mononuclear cells (PBMCs), sampled when the disease was refractory, from a patient treated with antithyroid drugs. The receptors come from a female donor with Graves disease.

In its sample, this clonotype was seen many times. The chain recombines TRBV6-2 or TRBV6-3 with TRBJ2-5; 7 bases are shared with TRBD2. V gave up 2 bases and J gave up 3 bases; unmatched junction bases: 12. CDR3 size: 17 residues. Germline CDR1 MNHEY, CDR2 SVGEGT. The CDR3 nucleotides read TGTGCCAGCAGTTACCAACTTGGGGCGGGAGCGAAAGAGACCCAGTACTTC. Its protein product is CASSYQLGAGAKETQYF.

In its sample, this clonotype was seen a few times. The chain has TRBV11-2 and TRBJ1-1; TRBD1 might be the D (5 bases). V gave up 1 base and J gave up 1 base, with 10 bases separating them. This CDR3 is built from 15 residues. The germline CDR1 and CDR2 sequences are SGHAT and FQNNGV. CDR3 nucleotides: TGTGCCAGCAGCTTAGTGCCGGGGGGGAACACTGAAGCTTTCTTT. Protein sequence: CASSLVPGGNTEAFF.

The chain is built from TRBV19 and TRBJ2-7; TRBD2 matches 10 bases. Trimming removed 3 bases from V and 5 bases from J; junction bases left unmatched: 7. Germline V CDR1 and CDR2: LNHDA, SQIVND (reference sequence). This CDR3 contains 15 residues. CDR3 DNA: TGTGCCAGTAGTATTATGGCTAGCGGGAGCCACGAGCAGTACTTC. It is translated as CASSIMASGSHEQYF.

Concerning this clonotype: Being one base from a much bigger clone, this may be a read error. Because it lacks the conserved phenylalanine or tryptophan at the end, this CDR3 is likely a read error. The chain uses TRBV5-1 and TRBJ1-1; D uncertain. Germline assignment: CDR1 SGHRS and CDR2 YFSETQ. The CDR3 is 13 residues long. V was pared by 0 bases and J by 1 base, with 4 bases between. The CDR3 DNA reads as TGCGCCAGCAGCTTGGACAAGAACACTGAAGCTTTCTCT. It encodes CASSLDKNTEAFS.

Ten or more counts support this clonotype. V and J are TRBV30 and TRBJ1-4; 8 bases map to TRBD1. The germline V gene has CDR1 GTSNPN and CDR2 SVGIG (reference sequence). Trimming cost V 2 bases and J 4 bases; bases outside gene matches: 6. The CDR3 contains 15 residues. The CDR3 nucleotides read TGTGCCTGGAGTTACAACAGGGGGAATAATGAAAAACTGTTTTTT. The encoded protein is CAWSYNRGNNEKLFF.

This clonotype was counted many times. V and J are TRBV2 and TRBJ2-7, with 8 positions matching TRBD2. The length of the CDR3 is 14 residues. V shed 6 bases and J 3 bases; nucleotides not matched to a gene: 7. The germline gives CDR1 SNHLY, CDR2 FYNNEI. CDR3 loop: CASRKAGAIYEQYF. The CDR3, as DNA: TGTGCCAGCAGAAAAGCGGGAGCCATCTACGAGCAGTACTTC.

This chain uses TRBV10-3 with TRBJ2-5, with 8 bases that match TRBD1. Germline CDR1 is ENHRY and CDR2 is SYGVKD. Losses at the gene ends were 6 bases for V and 5 bases for J; bases not matched to a gene: 11. The CDR3 covers 15 residues. CDR3 protein: CAISLLAGGGETQYF. The CDR3, as DNA: TGTGCCATCAGCCTCCTTGCAGGGGGCGGTGAGACCCAGTACTTC.

This clonotype appeared many times. This chain links TRBV28 with TRBJ1-1, with D uncertain. This CDR3 contains 14 residues. The germline V gene has CDR1 MDHEN and CDR2 SYDVKM. Trimming took off 4 bases at V and 1 base at J, with 10 bases between the two ends. The CDR3 nucleotides are TGTGCCAGCAGTTGGTACTCATCGAACACTGAAGCTTTCTTT. This gives the protein CASSWYSSNTEAFF.

The chain uses TRBV20-1 and TRBJ2-7, with 8 bases that match TRBD2. Germline V gene data show CDR1 as DFQATT and CDR2 as SNEGSKA (reference sequence). The J segment lost 4 bases and the V segment lost 6 bases, leaving 8 bases of the junction unmatched. This CDR3 region has 13 residues. The CDR3 DNA reads TGCAGTGCCCCCGCGGGGGGCTCTTACGAGCAGTACTTC. This sequence encodes CSAPAGGSYEQYF.

This clonotype was recorded many times. The chain is built from TRBV12-3 or TRBV12-4 and TRBJ2-6, with TRBD1 identical over 11 bases. This CDR3 comprises 16 residues. The V segment lost 6 bases and the J segment 3 bases; nucleotides outside the gene matches: 4. The DNA for the CDR3 is TGTGCCAGCAGGGACAGGGGGCGCGGTGGGGCCAACGTCCTGACTTTC. Amino acid sequence: CASRDRGRGGANVLTF.

The rearrangement uses TRBV30 and TRBJ2-2; D not certain. Germline V CDR1 and CDR2: GTSNPN, SVGIG (reference sequence). The CDR3 sequence is 16 residues long. Deletions cut 0 bases from V and 2 bases from J, with 13 bases between. The CDR3: CAWSVSLAINTGELFF. CDR3 bases: TGTGCCTGGAGTGTTAGTCTCGCGATTAACACCGGGGAGCTGTTTTTT.

Turning to this clonotype: A read error is possible here, since a much larger clone lies one base away. Since no conserved phenylalanine or tryptophan closes the CDR3, a read error is the likely cause. V and J are TRBV6-1 and TRBJ1-1; D call uncertain. CDR3 length: 13 residues. The ends were cut back, 6 bases at V and 4 bases at J, with 12 bases in the middle. Germline values: CDR1 MNHNS, CDR2 SASEGT. The CDR3: CASSQDRATEAFL. The CDR3 nucleotides are TGTGCCAGCAGCCAAGATCGGGCCACTGAAGCTTTCCTT.

This clonotype was detected only a few times. The V gene is TRBV12-3 or TRBV12-4, the J gene TRBJ1-6, with D possibly being TRBD1 (6 bases). V was clipped by 3 bases and J by 12 bases, with 15 bases between them. This CDR3 region has 14 residues. CDR3 DNA sequence: TGTGCCAGCAGTTTTGGTCGCAGGGGCATACCCCTCCACTTT. It translates to CASSFGRRGIPLHF.

This clonotype was detected only a few times. The chain recombines TRBV28 with TRBJ1-5, with TRBD1 as a possible D gene (6 bases). Trimming left V 5 bases short and J 3 bases short, with 11 bases between. The CDR3 covers 14 residues. Per the germline V gene, CDR1 is MDHEN and CDR2 is SYDVKM. This CDR3 reads CASSGWTVNQPQHF. The CDR3 DNA reads TGTGCCAGCAGTGGGTGGACAGTCAATCAGCCCCAGCATTTT.

This clonotype was seen at least ten times. The chain combines TRBV2 with TRBJ1-1; no clear D gene. V lost 6 bases to trimming and J lost 1 base, with 9 bases between them. The CDR3 contains 13 residues. From germline, CDR1 is SNHLY and CDR2 FYNNEI. The CDR3 bases are TGTGCCAGCAGCCACGGAAGGAACACTGAAGCTTTCTTT. Its translation: CASSHGRNTEAFF.

This chain uses TRBV15 with TRBJ1-5; D might be TRBD1 (6 bases). The germline V gene encodes CDR1 LNHNV and CDR2 YYDKDF (reference sequence). Trimming left V 1 base short and J 6 bases short, with 34 bases between. This CDR3 is 22 amino acids long. CDR3 protein: CATSRARVGVQGAAAWSQPQHF. The CDR3 DNA sequence: TGTGCCACCAGCAGAGCCCGCGTCGGAGTACAGGGAGCCGCCGCTTGGAGTCAGCCCCAGCATTTT.

This clonotype turned up a few times. V and J are TRBV29-1 and TRBJ2-5, with D maybe TRBD2 (6 bases). This CDR3 region has 13 residues. With 4 bases removed from V and 4 bases from J, the gap between germline ends came to 13 bases. CDR1 and CDR2 (germline): SQVTM, ANQGSEA. As DNA, the CDR3 is TGCAGCGTTGTGCCCGGGGGTCTAGAGACCCAGTACTTC. Its translation is CSVVPGGLETQYF.

This clonotype was seen at least ten times. J is TRBJ1-1 and V is TRBV7-2; D gene unclear. The germline gives CDR1 SGHTA, CDR2 FQGNSA. This CDR3 is 12 amino acids long. V was cut by 1 base and J by 11 bases, with 11 bases left in between. In nucleotides, the CDR3 is TGTGCCAGCAGCTTAGTCGTTGGAAATGCTTTCTTT. Translation gives CASSLVVGNAFF.

In DNA form, the CDR3 reads TGTGCCAGCTCACCACCTGGCCAGGGAATATGGGGGTTATCGCGGCAGTACTTC. Protein: CASSPPGQGIWGLSRQYF. The rearrangement uses TRBV18 and TRBJ2-7; the D gene could be TRBD1 or TRBD2 (5 bases each). The germline V and J ends were trimmed by 0 bases and 9 bases, with 27 bases remaining between them. The germline V gene encodes CDR1 KGHSH and CDR2 LQKENI. The CDR3 consists of 18 residues.